The source of this T cell receptor beta chain is a study of T cell changes during pregnancy in multiple sclerosis. The protocol was immunoSEQ multiplex PCR, while the TCRdb copy is restricted to in-frame clones and leaves out a portion. Counted here are more than 45,000 clones, about 94% occurring once; the ten biggest clones make up over 0.4%. Trimming left V 5 bases short and J 1 base short, with 7 bases between. The length of the CDR3 is 13 residues. The germline CDR1 and CDR2 sequences are SGHTA and FQGNSA. The chain links TRBV7-2 to TRBJ2-3; tentatively, D is TRBD2 (6 bases). Sequenced material: CD4+ T cells from peripheral blood mononuclear cells, taken in the first trimester of pregnancy. The sequence derives from a female donor with multiple sclerosis, enrolled in a pregnancy study. CDR3 sequence reads: CASSPSGTDTQYF. Here the CDR3 DNA reads TGTGCCAGCAGCCCTAGCGGCACAGATACGCAGTATTTT.